Listed below are T cell receptor beta chains from one sample, sequenced in a study of blood T cell repertoires in COVID-19. TCRdb's copy holds only in-frame clones and misses some; the assay was immunoSEQ multiplex PCR. Of about 160,000 clones listed, 65% to 90% are singletons. The sequenced sample consisted of peripheral blood. Every receptor here comes from a woman in her forties with COVID-19, enrolled during active disease. CDR3s include the opening cysteine and the closing phenylalanine or tryptophan. A D gene is named only where the DNA matches it firmly. Some rows mark clone size as missing; the rest say once, few, many or name a class of expanded clone.

clone_size: -
v_call: TRBV15
d_call: -
j_call: TRBJ2-7
cdr3_aa: CATSRVVTGTYEQYF
cdr3_nt: TGTGCCACCAGCAGAGTTGTGACAGGCACCTACGAGCAGTACTTC

clone_size: -
v_call: TRBV14
d_call: -
j_call: TRBJ2-2
cdr3_aa: CASSQRAAGVYTGELFF
cdr3_nt: TGTGCCAGCAGCCAGCGGGCGGCAGGGGTGTACACCGGGGAGCTGTTTTTT

clone_size: once
v_call: TRBV4-1
d_call: -
j_call: TRBJ2-3
cdr3_aa: CASSQQPRADTQYF
cdr3_nt: TGCGCCAGCAGCCAACAACCGAGGGCAGATACGCAGTATTTT

clone_size: -
v_call: TRBV3-1/TRBV3-2
d_call: -
j_call: TRBJ2-5
cdr3_aa: CASSQDELLRTQYF
cdr3_nt: TGTGCCAGCAGCCAAGATGAACTTCTACGGACCCAGTACTTC

clone_size: -
v_call: TRBV5-8
d_call: -
j_call: TRBJ2-1
cdr3_aa: CASSLARERPYNEQFF
cdr3_nt: TGTGCCAGCAGCTTGGCACGGGAGAGGCCCTACAATGAGCAGTTCTTC

clone_size: -
v_call: TRBV30
d_call: -
j_call: TRBJ1-2
cdr3_aa: CAWSGAQGGYTF
cdr3_nt: TGTGCCTGGAGTGGGGCTCAGGGTGGCTACACCTTC

clone_size: -
v_call: TRBV20-1
d_call: -
j_call: TRBJ2-2
cdr3_aa: CSARGDRELFF
cdr3_nt: TGCAGTGCTAGGGGGGACAGGGAGCTGTTTTTT

clone_size: -
v_call: TRBV25-1
d_call: -
j_call: TRBJ1-1
cdr3_aa: CASSESGGLNTEAFF
cdr3_nt: TGTGCCAGCAGTGAATCGGGGGGGTTGAACACTGAAGCTTTCTTT

clone_size: -
v_call: TRBV7-8
d_call: TRBD2
j_call: TRBJ2-1
cdr3_aa: CASSLLAMSGRVYNEQFF
cdr3_nt: TGTGCCAGCAGCTTATTAGCCATGAGCGGGAGGGTCTACAATGAGCAGTTCTTC

clone_size: -
v_call: TRBV9
d_call: -
j_call: TRBJ2-7
cdr3_aa: CASSPQGGGAYEQYF
cdr3_nt: TGTGCCAGCAGTCCCCAGGGGGGCGGAGCCTACGAGCAGTACTTC

clone_size: -
v_call: TRBV4-1
d_call: TRBD1
j_call: TRBJ2-6
cdr3_aa: CASSPQGVGPGKGANVLTF
cdr3_nt: TGCGCCAGCAGTCCTCAGGGGGTGGGCCCGGGAAAGGGGGCCAACGTCCTGACTTTC

clone_size: -
v_call: TRBV5-8
d_call: TRBD1
j_call: TRBJ1-2
cdr3_aa: CASSLNRGSPYGYTF
cdr3_nt: TGTGCCAGCAGCTTAAACAGGGGATCCCCCTATGGCTACACCTTC

clone_size: -
v_call: TRBV4-1
d_call: TRBD2
j_call: TRBJ2-1
cdr3_aa: CASSRYGREGDNEQFF
cdr3_nt: TGCGCCAGCAGCCGCTATGGGCGGGAGGGAGACAATGAGCAGTTCTTC

clone_size: -
v_call: TRBV3-1/TRBV3-2
d_call: TRBD2
j_call: TRBJ2-1
cdr3_aa: CASRQGLAGEQFF
cdr3_nt: TGTGCCAGCAGACAGGGACTAGCGGGTGAGCAGTTCTTC

clone_size: -
v_call: TRBV7-9
d_call: -
j_call: TRBJ1-1
cdr3_aa: CASSQVILNTEAFF
cdr3_nt: TGTGCCAGCAGCCAGGTTATCTTGAACACTGAAGCTTTCTTT

clone_size: -
v_call: TRBV5-4
d_call: TRBD2
j_call: TRBJ2-3
cdr3_aa: CASSLAGLAGKDTQYF
cdr3_nt: TGTGCCAGCAGCTTGGCCGGACTAGCGGGAAAAGATACGCAGTATTTT

clone_size: many
v_call: TRBV27
d_call: -
j_call: TRBJ1-6
cdr3_aa: CASSFRGSPLHF
cdr3_nt: TGTGCCAGCAGTTTCCGAGGTTCACCCCTCCACTTT

clone_size: -
v_call: TRBV4-1
d_call: TRBD2
j_call: TRBJ2-5
cdr3_aa: CASSPTPGLQETQYF
cdr3_nt: TGCGCCAGCAGCCCGACTCCGGGACTACAAGAGACCCAGTACTTC

clone_size: few
v_call: TRBV19
d_call: -
j_call: TRBJ2-3
cdr3_aa: CASSSGVGSTDTQYF
cdr3_nt: TGTGCCAGTAGTTCCGGGGTGGGGAGCACAGATACGCAGTATTTT

clone_size: -
v_call: TRBV19
d_call: TRBD1
j_call: TRBJ2-5
cdr3_aa: CASSSTGVLLTETQYF
cdr3_nt: TGTGCCAGTAGTTCGACAGGGGTCCTACTGACGGAGACCCAGTACTTC

clone_size: -
v_call: TRBV18
d_call: -
j_call: TRBJ1-2
cdr3_aa: CASSPEAPTYGYTF
cdr3_nt: TGTGCCAGCTCGCCCGAAGCCCCAACTTATGGCTACACCTTC

clone_size: -
v_call: TRBV12-3/TRBV12-4
d_call: TRBD2
j_call: TRBJ2-1
cdr3_aa: CASTWTRSNEQFF
cdr3_nt: TGTGCCAGCACCTGGACTAGATCCAATGAGCAGTTCTTC

clone_size: many
v_call: TRBV5-4
d_call: -
j_call: TRBJ2-7
cdr3_aa: CASSSGLLSYEQYF
cdr3_nt: TGTGCCAGCAGCTCGGGACTCCTCTCCTACGAGCAGTACTTC

clone_size: -
v_call: TRBV19
d_call: -
j_call: TRBJ2-6
cdr3_aa: CASIQESGANVLTF
cdr3_nt: TGTGCCAGTATACAGGAATCTGGGGCCAACGTCCTGACTTTC

clone_size: -
v_call: TRBV11-3
d_call: TRBD2
j_call: TRBJ2-3
cdr3_aa: CASSLGLAGGLADTQYF
cdr3_nt: TGTGCCAGCAGCTTAGGGCTAGCGGGAGGGCTAGCAGATACGCAGTATTTT

clone_size: few
v_call: TRBV5-1
d_call: TRBD1
j_call: TRBJ2-7
cdr3_aa: CASRPSGQSYEQYF
cdr3_nt: TGCGCCAGCAGACCCTCGGGACAGTCCTACGAGCAGTACTTC

clone_size: few
v_call: TRBV2
d_call: TRBD1
j_call: TRBJ2-1
cdr3_aa: CASKRDRAAYNEQFF
cdr3_nt: TGTGCCAGCAAACGGGACAGGGCGGCCTACAATGAGCAGTTCTTC

clone_size: many
v_call: TRBV7-8
d_call: -
j_call: TRBJ1-5
cdr3_aa: CASSLDVFGVQPQHF
cdr3_nt: TGTGCCAGCAGCTTAGATGTGTTCGGGGTTCAGCCCCAGCATTTT

clone_size: -
v_call: TRBV28
d_call: TRBD1
j_call: TRBJ1-2
cdr3_aa: CASSPKTGQDYGYTF
cdr3_nt: TGTGCCAGCAGTCCCAAAACAGGACAGGACTATGGCTACACCTTC

clone_size: -
v_call: TRBV4-2
d_call: -
j_call: TRBJ2-5
cdr3_aa: CASSRTGETQYF
cdr3_nt: TGTGCCAGCAGCCGGACGGGGGAGACCCAGTACTTC

clone_size: -
v_call: TRBV19
d_call: -
j_call: TRBJ1-1
cdr3_aa: CASSTRGVRGTEAFF
cdr3_nt: TGTGCCAGTAGTACCCGTGGGGTTAGGGGCACTGAAGCTTTCTTT

clone_size: -
v_call: TRBV11-2
d_call: TRBD1
j_call: TRBJ2-7
cdr3_aa: CASSPRQGAYEQYF
cdr3_nt: TGTGCCAGCAGCCCCCGACAGGGGGCCTACGAGCAGTACTTC

clone_size: -
v_call: TRBV18
d_call: -
j_call: TRBJ1-5
cdr3_aa: CASSPLGDSNQPQHF
cdr3_nt: TGTGCCAGCTCACCACTAGGAGATAGCAATCAGCCCCAGCATTTT

clone_size: -
v_call: TRBV7-9
d_call: -
j_call: TRBJ1-2
cdr3_aa: CASSFDSYGYTF
cdr3_nt: TGTGCCAGCAGCTTCGACAGCTATGGCTACACCTTC

clone_size: -
v_call: TRBV23-1
d_call: -
j_call: TRBJ1-1
cdr3_aa: CASSQSRLQSMNTEAFF
cdr3_nt: TGCGCCAGCAGTCAATCCCGTCTGCAGTCAATGAACACTGAAGCTTTCTTT

clone_size: -
v_call: TRBV19
d_call: TRBD2
j_call: TRBJ2-2
cdr3_aa: CASSILAGRDGELFF
cdr3_nt: TGTGCCAGTAGTATACTAGCGGGAAGGGACGGGGAGCTGTTTTTT

clone_size: -
v_call: TRBV9
d_call: -
j_call: TRBJ2-7
cdr3_aa: CASSGGTGLSEQYF
cdr3_nt: TGTGCCAGCAGCGGCGGGACTGGGCTATCCGAGCAGTACTTC

clone_size: -
v_call: TRBV5-3
d_call: -
j_call: TRBJ2-7
cdr3_aa: CARRGGANYEQYF
cdr3_nt: TGTGCCAGGCGGGGCGGGGCAAACTACGAGCAGTACTTC

clone_size: once
v_call: TRBV7-6
d_call: -
j_call: TRBJ2-3
cdr3_aa: CASSLQNTQYF
cdr3_nt: TGTGCCAGCAGCTTACAAAATACGCAGTATTTT

clone_size: -
v_call: TRBV3-1/TRBV3-2
d_call: TRBD2
j_call: TRBJ2-1
cdr3_aa: CASSHGLAGGLANEQFF
cdr3_nt: TGTGCCAGCAGCCATGGACTAGCGGGGGGACTCGCTAATGAGCAGTTCTTC

clone_size: -
v_call: TRBV3-1/TRBV3-2
d_call: -
j_call: TRBJ2-1
cdr3_aa: CASSHRQTVQFF
cdr3_nt: TGTGCCAGCAGCCACCGTCAAACGGTGCAGTTCTTC

clone_size: -
v_call: TRBV6-6
d_call: -
j_call: TRBJ1-4
cdr3_aa: CASSRDSRLVEKLFF
cdr3_nt: TGTGCCAGCAGCCGGGACTCCCGTCTGGTTGAAAAACTGTTTTTT

clone_size: few
v_call: TRBV3-1/TRBV3-2
d_call: -
j_call: TRBJ1-5
cdr3_aa: CASSQGLTNQPQHF
cdr3_nt: TGTGCCAGCAGCCAAGGACTTACCAATCAGCCCCAGCATTTT

clone_size: once
v_call: TRBV3-1/TRBV3-2
d_call: -
j_call: TRBJ2-1
cdr3_aa: CASSPAGRYNEQFF
cdr3_nt: TGTGCCAGCAGCCCCGCGGGACGCTACAATGAGCAGTTCTTC

clone_size: -
v_call: TRBV6-1
d_call: TRBD1
j_call: TRBJ1-4
cdr3_aa: CASSFQGENEKLFF
cdr3_nt: TGTGCCAGCAGTTTTCAGGGGGAAAATGAAAAACTGTTTTTT

clone_size: -
v_call: TRBV28
d_call: TRBD1
j_call: TRBJ2-5
cdr3_aa: CASRPPGQGSETQYF
cdr3_nt: TGTGCCAGCAGGCCCCCGGGACAGGGTTCGGAGACCCAGTACTTC

clone_size: -
v_call: TRBV27
d_call: -
j_call: TRBJ2-5
cdr3_aa: CASSSTGLNQYF
cdr3_nt: TGTGCCAGCAGCTCCACAGGGTTGAACCAGTACTTC

clone_size: -
v_call: TRBV27
d_call: -
j_call: TRBJ2-2
cdr3_aa: CASSLSPPFDSVNTGELFF
cdr3_nt: TGTGCCAGCAGTTTATCCCCCCCCTTTGACAGCGTTAACACCGGGGAGCTGTTTTTT

clone_size: -
v_call: TRBV7-8
d_call: -
j_call: TRBJ2-5
cdr3_aa: CASSYRYQETQYF
cdr3_nt: TGTGCCAGCAGCTATCGGTACCAAGAGACCCAGTACTTC

clone_size: -
v_call: TRBV7-6
d_call: TRBD1
j_call: TRBJ2-1
cdr3_aa: CASSLAVLGDRGVGEQFF
cdr3_nt: TGTGCCAGCAGCTTAGCGGTATTAGGGGACAGGGGAGTTGGTGAGCAGTTCTTC

clone_size: once
v_call: TRBV19
d_call: -
j_call: TRBJ1-5
cdr3_aa: CASGTSYRVPQHF
cdr3_nt: TGTGCCAGTGGAACAAGTTACAGGGTCCCCCAGCATTTT

clone_size: -
v_call: TRBV10-2
d_call: TRBD2
j_call: TRBJ2-2
cdr3_aa: CASSVLAGHGELFF
cdr3_nt: TGCGCCAGCAGTGTCCTAGCGGGACACGGGGAGCTGTTTTTT

clone_size: -
v_call: TRBV6-5
d_call: -
j_call: TRBJ1-5
cdr3_aa: CASTQYGNQPQHF
cdr3_nt: TGTGCCAGTACACAGTACGGCAATCAGCCCCAGCATTTT

clone_size: -
v_call: TRBV6-5
d_call: TRBD2
j_call: TRBJ2-1
cdr3_aa: CATKTSGGPYNEQFF
cdr3_nt: TGTGCCACCAAGACGAGCGGGGGTCCCTACAATGAGCAGTTCTTC

clone_size: -
v_call: TRBV19
d_call: TRBD2
j_call: TRBJ2-4
cdr3_aa: CASSQGTSGGMIQYF
cdr3_nt: TGTGCCAGTAGTCAAGGGACTAGCGGGGGAATGATTCAGTACTTC

clone_size: -
v_call: TRBV12-5
d_call: -
j_call: TRBJ1-5
cdr3_aa: CASGLVGSVSNQPQHF
cdr3_nt: TGTGCTAGTGGTTTGGTAGGTAGCGTTAGCAATCAGCCCCAGCATTTT

clone_size: -
v_call: TRBV7-8
d_call: TRBD2
j_call: TRBJ2-5
cdr3_aa: CASSPGVAGGGETQYF
cdr3_nt: TGTGCCAGCAGCCCCGGGGTAGCGGGAGGAGGAGAGACCCAGTACTTC

clone_size: few
v_call: TRBV20-1
d_call: -
j_call: TRBJ2-1
cdr3_aa: CSALYNEQFF
cdr3_nt: TGCAGTGCCCTCTACAATGAGCAGTTCTTC

clone_size: -
v_call: TRBV11-2
d_call: -
j_call: TRBJ1-1
cdr3_aa: CASSLKAGSDTEAFF
cdr3_nt: TGTGCCAGCAGCTTAAAGGCAGGGTCGGACACTGAAGCTTTCTTT

clone_size: few
v_call: TRBV4-1
d_call: TRBD2
j_call: TRBJ2-1
cdr3_aa: CASSQDLAGAYNEQFF
cdr3_nt: TGCGCCAGCAGCCAAGATTTGGCGGGGGCCTACAATGAGCAGTTCTTC